The entry that follows covers one T cell receptor (beta chain) sequence. The target antigen is unknown. The sample originates from a study of T cell responses to AZD1222 COVID-19 vaccine. General observations from the study: Vaccine-associated CD4 TCRs ranged over spike, dominating at 160-218 and 743-854. A reported finding is that nearly half of spike-specific TCRs target unmutated variant regions. Compared with day 0, the breadth and depth of the Spike-specific TCR repertoire rose significantly after two doses of AZD1222.

Some clones are missing from TCRdb's copy, which holds only in-frame ones; the method was immunoSEQ multiplex PCR. The sample carries 110,000 to 150,000 clones, around 89% recorded once. This CDR3 region has 12 residues. V dropped 1 base and J dropped 8 bases, with 6 bases sitting between them. CDR1 is SEHNR and CDR2 is FQNEAQ in the germline V gene (reference sequence). The sequences come from peripheral blood, collected on day 0 of AZD1222 vaccination. The V gene is TRBV7-9, the J gene TRBJ2-1; D uncertain. The TCR sequence derives from an adult in good health. The CDR3 nucleotides read TGTGCCAGCAGCTTAGTAGGAGATGAGCAGTTCTTC. This sequence encodes CASSLVGDEQFF.